This T cell receptor beta chain came from a study of T cell repertoires and leukemia-associated antigens (dated by TCRdb to the late 2010s). For the study in its entirety: About 5.1 to 7 million read pairs and 3.3 to 5.0 million effective reads were obtained per sample, with about 15 million effective reads obtained overall. In vitro peptide stimulation of healthy T cells was used with the aim of identifying the antigen recognized by a TCR Vbeta21 clone previously found in CML patients.

As a first step, CD3+ T cells were rested overnight at less than 3 million cells/mL in RPMI 1640 lacking fetal bovine serum. CD3+ T cells were isolated from PBMCs with MACS immunomagnetic beads following the manufacturer's instructions. This clonotype showed up just a few times. Its antigen is not yet known. No clone much larger than this one lies a single base away; base qualities are absent. From the cysteine through the phenylalanine, the CDR3 covers 14 amino acids. CDR3 DNA is the only sequence kept; it has 42 bases, read in frame from the first base. The germline V gene specifies SGHRS as CDR1 and YFSETQ as CDR2. Germline trimming amounts to 4 bases on V and 3 bases on J, with 4 as the count of junction bases outside the gene matches. Overall results and qualifications from the work: The antigen specificity and function of the expanded clones were not directly tested and needed further investigation. Across the four groups, there were no significant differences in the numbers of Vbeta genes (roughly 60), Jbeta genes (approximately 13), VDJ rearrangements, or unique CDR3s.

TRIzol reagent was used to extract total RNA from the cultured T cells. TCRbeta libraries were amplified from RNA by 5' rapid amplification of cDNA ends (5'RACE). Before sequencing, library concentration and integrity were assessed using Qubit, an Agilent instrument, and quantitative PCR. Qualified libraries were sequenced on Illumina HiSeq or MiSeq by a commercial service provider. In the paper's pipeline: MiXCR version 1.8.2 was used to identify TCR sequences in each sample. Qualified clones required a CDR3 longer than four amino acids, an in-frame nucleotide length, and no stop codon. A read counted as effective if the read contained the complete CDR3 structure. RT-PCR with 24 Vbeta primers, GeneScan spectratyping, and Sanger sequencing were used to validate expanded clones. TCRdb reprocessed the public reads (quality trimming at Q25 with fastp, clone calling with MiXCR) and kept in-frame beta chains. Records with the same CDR3 protein are collapsed into one entry carrying the most frequent genes and DNA. The authors' filters were not applied to this entry. The sample contains 10,000 to 12,000 distinct CDR3 sequences, roughly 43% of them found a single time. The ten largest clones represent 27% of the sample.

The chain links TRBV5-1 with TRBJ2-1; 7 junctional bases match TRBD2. The sequencing sample was made of CD3+ T cells sorted from blood and cultured. This clonotype originated in a female donor in good health. The DNA is as follows: TGCGCCAGCAGCGGAGCGGGATACTACAATGAGCAGTTCTTC. This yields the protein CASSGAGYYNEQFF. The CDR3, completed at both ends by the reference TRBV5-1 and TRBJ2-1 genes, gives the full variable domain KAGVTQTPRYLIKTRGQQVTLSCSPISGHRSVSWYQQTPGQGLQFLFEYFSETQRNKGNFPGRFSGRQFSNSRSEMNVSTLELGDSALYLCASSGAGYYNEQFFGPGTRLTVL.